This T cell receptor beta chain was recovered during a study of T cell changes during pregnancy in multiple sclerosis. The repertoire was sequenced with immunoSEQ multiplex PCR; TCRdb's copy has only in-frame clones and lacks some. Altogether 40,000 to 55,000 clones are present, 85% to 95% being singletons, with the ten largest covering roughly 0.71%. Germline V gives CDR1 SGHRS, CDR2 YFSETQ. This CDR3 has 15 residues. Trimming took 5 bases from V and 3 from J; bases not matched to a gene: 8. This clone was seen just once. This clonotype was sampled from a female donor with multiple sclerosis, enrolled in a pregnancy study. The gene calls are TRBV5-1 and TRBJ2-3; TRBD2 matches 8 bases. The specimen was CD4+ T cells from peripheral blood mononuclear cells, collected in the third trimester of pregnancy. Written as DNA, the CDR3 is TGCGCCAGCAGAGGGCTAGCGGGTATTACAGATACGCAGTATTTT. Protein: CASRGLAGITDTQYF.